These T cell receptor beta chains were read from a single sample in a study of OX40 agonist ivuxolimab in advanced cancers. The table came from immunoSEQ multiplex PCR; TCRdb's copy has only in-frame clones and leaves some out. This table has about 30,000 clones, more than 75% appearing once. The specimen comprised CD4+ or CD8+ T cells sorted from blood, sampled in a trial of the OX40 agonist ivuxolimab. Every receptor here comes from an adult with an advanced solid tumor such as melanoma, head and neck, liver or kidney cancer. Each CDR3 is given with its conserved first and last residue. D genes are given only for firm matches. Clone size is not always given. Where it is, it says once, few, many or a class for expanded clones.

>TRBJ1-1|TRBV9|TRBD1|once
TGTGCCAGCAGCGGAGGGACAGTTGAAGCTTTCTTT
CASSGGTVEAFF
>TRBJ1-6|TRBV21-1|.|.
TGTGCCAGCAGCAGACCTCCCCTTACAAGGTCGAACCCCCTCCACTTT
CASSRPPLTRSNPLHF
>TRBJ1-6|TRBV7-6|.|.
TGTGCCAGCAGCTCCGTCCCCGGGGCAGGGGAGAATTCACCCCTCCACTTT
CASSSVPGAGENSPLHF
>TRBJ1-2|TRBV30|.|once
TGTGCCTGGAGTGTAACGTCGATAGCAGGGGGCTACACCTTC
CAWSVTSIAGGYTF
>TRBJ2-5|TRBV6-1|.|.
TGTGCCAGCATGCGGGGCCAAGAGACCCAGTACTTC
CASMRGQETQYF
>TRBJ2-1|TRBV29-1|.|.
TGCAGCGTTGAAGTGCCAGGGTACGACAATGAGCAGTTCTTC
CSVEVPGYDNEQFF
>TRBJ1-1|TRBV7-6|.|.
TGTGCCAGCAGCTTAGTAGTTGGCCCGACGAACACTGAAGCTTTCTTT
CASSLVVGPTNTEAFF
>TRBJ1-5|TRBV4-2|.|few
TGTGCCAGCAGCCCCTCCTCAGACAGGAGAACCAGCAATCAGCCCCAGCATTTT
CASSPSSDRRTSNQPQHF
>TRBJ1-1|TRBV11-1|.|.
TGTGCCAGCAGCTTTGAGACTGAAGCTTTCTTT
CASSFETEAFF
>TRBJ2-5|TRBV27|.|.
TGTGCCAGCAGTCCCTCGAGCAGCCAAGAGACCCAGTACTTC
CASSPSSSQETQYF
>TRBJ1-2|TRBV5-6|TRBD1|.
TGTGCCAGCAGCCTGGGACAGGGTGGAGGCTACACCTTC
CASSLGQGGGYTF
>TRBJ2-1|TRBV29-1|.|few
TGCAGCGTCTTCGTGGGGGACCACTACAATGAGCAGTTCTTC
CSVFVGDHYNEQFF
>TRBJ2-1|TRBV9|TRBD2|.
TGTGCCAGCAGCGTCGGTCATACGACTAGCTGGTCGAATGAGCAGTTCTTC
CASSVGHTTSWSNEQFF
>TRBJ2-1|TRBV7-4|.|.
TGTGCCAGCAGCTTAGAACCGACGGGGGGCCACTACAATGAGCAGTTCTTC
CASSLEPTGGHYNEQFF
>TRBJ2-7|TRBV30|.|.
TGTGCCTGGAGTGTACAGGAAAACGAGCAGTACTTC
CAWSVQENEQYF
>TRBJ2-1|TRBV28|TRBD2|.
TGTGCCAGCAGTTTAGCTAGCGGGAATGACAATGAGCAGTTCTTC
CASSLASGNDNEQFF
>TRBJ1-2|TRBV4-2|TRBD1|.
TGTGCCAGCAGCGCTCCGGGACAGGGGCTCAAAGGCTACACCTTC
CASSAPGQGLKGYTF
>TRBJ2-5|TRBV9|.|.
TGTGCCAGCAGCGTAGCGTCAGGGCTACCCCCGGGAGAGACCCAGTACTTC
CASSVASGLPPGETQYF
>TRBJ2-5|TRBV14|TRBD1|.
TGTGCCAGCAGCCAATGGACAGGGGGGCGAGAGACCCAGTACTTC
CASSQWTGGRETQYF
>TRBJ2-2|TRBV7-9|.|.
TGTGCCAGCAGCTCACTCCGGGACACAAACACCGGGGAGCTGTTTTTT
CASSSLRDTNTGELFF
>TRBJ1-6|TRBV4-1|.|.
TGCGCCAGCAGCCAAGACCCAGGGACCGTCGGTTCACCCCTCCACTTT
CASSQDPGTVGSPLHF
>TRBJ1-2|TRBV11-2|.|few
TGTGCCAGCAGCTTAGATGGGCAAGCAGCGCTCTATGGCTACACCTTC
CASSLDGQAALYGYTF
>TRBJ2-7|TRBV6-1|TRBD1|.
TGTGCCAGCAGTGAGACGGGACAGGACTTCGGGTACGAGCAGTACTTC
CASSETGQDFGYEQYF
>TRBJ2-7|TRBV5-6|.|.
TGTGCCAGCAGCTTCATGGTGAGGGGGAGATTCTACGAGCAGTACTTC
CASSFMVRGRFYEQYF
>TRBJ1-1|TRBV27|.|once
TGTGCCAGCAGGACCGCCTGGGACGGTGAGGCGTACGGAGCTTTCTTT
CASRTAWDGEAYGAFF
>TRBJ1-2|TRBV5-1|TRBD1|.
TGCGCCAGCAGCTTCGGACAGGGAAACTATGGCTACACCTTC
CASSFGQGNYGYTF
>TRBJ2-5|TRBV7-9|.|.
TGTGCCAGCAGCCTCGGGGGCCAAGAGACCCAGTACTTC
CASSLGGQETQYF
>TRBJ2-7|TRBV13|.|.
TGTGCCAGCAGCCCAGGGGGGGCCTCCTACGAGCAGTACTTC
CASSPGGASYEQYF
>TRBJ2-1|TRBV7-6|.|.
TGTGCCAGCAGCTTCGGGAAGGGGGGGGAGCAGTTCTTC
CASSFGKGGEQFF
>TRBJ2-7|TRBV2|.|.
TGTGCCAGCAGTTTCGACAGCTCGTGGGAGCAGTACTTC
CASSFDSSWEQYF
>TRBJ2-7|TRBV9|.|.
TGTGCCAGCAGCCCTCAAGGGAGCTCCTACGAGCAGTACTTC
CASSPQGSSYEQYF
>TRBJ1-1|TRBV5-4|.|.
TGTGCCAGCAGCCGTAGGGTCTACACTGAAGCTTTCTTT
CASSRRVYTEAFF
>TRBJ1-6|TRBV6-5|TRBD1|.
TGTGCCAGCAGTTACGTGGACAGGAATTCACCCCTCCACTTT
CASSYVDRNSPLHF
>TRBJ2-3|TRBV4-2|TRBD1|once
TGTGCCAGCAGCCAACTTGACAGGGGGAAGGAAGATACGCAGTATTTT
CASSQLDRGKEDTQYF
>TRBJ1-1|TRBV7-9|.|.
TGTGCCAGCAGCTTAGCGGCAGGGGTATTGAGTGAAGCTTTCTTT
CASSLAAGVLSEAFF
>TRBJ2-3|TRBV6-5|.|.
TGTGCCAGCAAATGGCGTCCTAGCACAGATACGCAGTATTTT
CASKWRPSTDTQYF
>TRBJ1-5|TRBV27|.|.
TGTGCCAGCAGTTCTTACAGGGATAGCAATCAGCCCCAGCATTTT
CASSSYRDSNQPQHF
>TRBJ1-2|TRBV27|.|.
TGTGCCAGCAGTCCTCTAGGCCTCTATGGCTACACCTTC
CASSPLGLYGYTF
>TRBJ2-7|TRBV6-6|.|.
TGTGCCAGCAGCGACTACGAGCAGTACTTC
CASSDYEQYF
>TRBJ2-2|TRBV5-4|TRBD2|.
TGTGCCACCACTAGCGGTTCGAACACCGGGGAGCTGTTTTTT
CATTSGSNTGELFF
>TRBJ2-5|TRBV25-1|.|.
TGTGCCCCTAAGGAGCTTAAGAAAGAGACCCAGTACTTC
CAPKELKKETQYF